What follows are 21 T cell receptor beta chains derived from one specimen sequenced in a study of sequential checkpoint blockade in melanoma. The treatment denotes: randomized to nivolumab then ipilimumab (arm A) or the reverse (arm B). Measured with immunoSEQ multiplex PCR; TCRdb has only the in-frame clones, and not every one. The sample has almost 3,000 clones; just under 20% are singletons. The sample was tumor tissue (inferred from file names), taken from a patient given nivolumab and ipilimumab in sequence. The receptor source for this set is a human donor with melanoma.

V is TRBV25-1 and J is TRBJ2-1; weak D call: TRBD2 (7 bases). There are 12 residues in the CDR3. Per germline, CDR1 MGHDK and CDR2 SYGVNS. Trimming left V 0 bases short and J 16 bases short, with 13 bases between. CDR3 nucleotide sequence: TGTGCCAGCAGTGAATATAGGGGGGGCCTTTTCTTC. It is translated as CASSEYRGGLFF.

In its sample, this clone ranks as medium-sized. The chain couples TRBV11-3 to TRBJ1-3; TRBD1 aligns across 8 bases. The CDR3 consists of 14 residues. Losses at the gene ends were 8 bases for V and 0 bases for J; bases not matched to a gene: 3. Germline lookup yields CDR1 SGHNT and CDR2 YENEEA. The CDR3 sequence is CASGDRISGNTIYF. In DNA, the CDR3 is TGTGCCAGCGGGGACAGGATCTCTGGAAACACCATATATTTT.

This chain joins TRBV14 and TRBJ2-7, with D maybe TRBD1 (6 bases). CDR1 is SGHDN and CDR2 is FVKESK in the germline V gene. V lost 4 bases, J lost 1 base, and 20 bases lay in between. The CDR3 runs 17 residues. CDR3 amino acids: CASSPSWNRELSYEQYF. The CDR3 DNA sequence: TGTGCCAGCAGCCCCTCTTGGAACAGGGAGCTTTCCTACGAGCAGTACTTC.

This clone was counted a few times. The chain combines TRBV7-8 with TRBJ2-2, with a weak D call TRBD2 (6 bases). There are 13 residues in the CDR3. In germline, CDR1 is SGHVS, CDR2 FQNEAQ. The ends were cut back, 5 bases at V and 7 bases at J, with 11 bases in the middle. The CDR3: CASSSQDYGELFF. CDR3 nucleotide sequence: TGTGCCAGCAGCAGCCAGGACTACGGGGAGCTGTTTTTT.

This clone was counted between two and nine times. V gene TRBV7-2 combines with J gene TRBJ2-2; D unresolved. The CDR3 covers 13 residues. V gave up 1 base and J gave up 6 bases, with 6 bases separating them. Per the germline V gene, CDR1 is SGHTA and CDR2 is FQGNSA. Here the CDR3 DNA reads TGTGCCAGCAGCTTAGGGTCCCCCGGGGAGCTGTTTTTT. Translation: CASSLGSPGELFF.

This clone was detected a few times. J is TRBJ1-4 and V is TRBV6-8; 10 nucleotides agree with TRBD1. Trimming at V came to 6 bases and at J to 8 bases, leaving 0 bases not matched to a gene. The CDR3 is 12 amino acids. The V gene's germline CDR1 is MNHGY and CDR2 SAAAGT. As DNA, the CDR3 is TGTGCCAGCAGGGACAGGGGGGAAAAACTGTTTTTT. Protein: CASRDRGEKLFF.

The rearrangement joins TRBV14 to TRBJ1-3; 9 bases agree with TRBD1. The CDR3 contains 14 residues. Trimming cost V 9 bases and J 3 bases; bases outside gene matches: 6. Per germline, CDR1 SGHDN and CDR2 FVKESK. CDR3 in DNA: TGTGCCAGTAGGGGACAGGGTGGTGGAAACACCATATATTTT. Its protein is CASRGQGGGNTIYF. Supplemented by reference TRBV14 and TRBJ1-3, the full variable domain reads EAGVTQFPSHSVIEKGQTVTLRCDPISGHDNLYWYRRVMGKEIKFLLHFVKESKQDESGMPNNRFLAERTGGTYSTLKVQPAELEDSGVYFCASRGQGGGNTIYFGEGSWLTVV.

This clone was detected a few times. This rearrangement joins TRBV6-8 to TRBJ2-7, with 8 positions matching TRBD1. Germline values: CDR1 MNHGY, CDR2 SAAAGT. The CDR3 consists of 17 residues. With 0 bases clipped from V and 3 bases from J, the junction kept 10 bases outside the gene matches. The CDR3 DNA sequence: TGTGCCAGCAGTTACTCGATTTTAGGGACAGGCCGCTACGAGCAGTACTTC. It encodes CASSYSILGTGRYEQYF.

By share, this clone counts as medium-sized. The CDR3 coding sequence is TGTGCCAGCAGCGTAGATAGTGGAATGGGGATGAACACTGAAGCTTTCTTT. It codes for CASSVDSGMGMNTEAFF. The V call is TRBV9, the J call TRBJ1-1; D remains unclear. CDR1 is SGDLS and CDR2 is YYNGEE in the germline V gene. This CDR3 is built from 17 residues. With 0 bases removed from V and 0 bases from J, the gap between germline ends came to 15 bases.

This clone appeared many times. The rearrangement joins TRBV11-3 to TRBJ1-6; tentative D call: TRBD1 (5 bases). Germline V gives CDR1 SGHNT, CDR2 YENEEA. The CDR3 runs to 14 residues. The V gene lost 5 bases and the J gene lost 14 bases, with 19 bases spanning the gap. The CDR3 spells CASSRFRPGRTLHF. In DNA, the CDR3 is TGTGCCAGCAGCCGGTTCCGTCCAGGGCGAACCCTCCACTTT.

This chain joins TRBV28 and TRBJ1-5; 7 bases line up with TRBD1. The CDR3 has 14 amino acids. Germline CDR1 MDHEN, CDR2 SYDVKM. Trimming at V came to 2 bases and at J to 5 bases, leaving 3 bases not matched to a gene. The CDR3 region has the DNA TGTGCCAGCAGTTTACCAGGGGGGCATCAGCCCCAGCATTTT. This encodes CASSLPGGHQPQHF. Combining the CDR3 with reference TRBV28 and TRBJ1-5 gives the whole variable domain DVKVTQSSRYLVKRTGEKVFLECVQDMDHENMFWYRQDPGLGLRLIYFSYDVKMKEKGDIPEGYSVSREKKERFSLILESASTNQTSMYLCASSLPGGHQPQHFGDGTRLSIL.

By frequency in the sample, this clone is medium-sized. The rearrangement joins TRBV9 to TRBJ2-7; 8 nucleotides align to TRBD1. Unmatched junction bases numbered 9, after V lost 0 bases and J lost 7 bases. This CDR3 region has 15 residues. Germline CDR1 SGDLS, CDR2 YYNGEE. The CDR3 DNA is TGTGCCAGCAGCGTAGGAGCACAGGGGGTAGAGGAGCAGTACTTC. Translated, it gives CASSVGAQGVEEQYF.

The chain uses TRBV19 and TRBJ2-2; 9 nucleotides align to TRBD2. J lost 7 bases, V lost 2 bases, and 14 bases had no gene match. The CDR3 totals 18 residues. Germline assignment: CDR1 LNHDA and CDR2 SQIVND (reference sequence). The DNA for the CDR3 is TGTGCCAGTAGTATACGTCCTAGCGGGGTCGGAGGTGGCGGGGAGCTGTTTTTT. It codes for CASSIRPSGVGGGGELFF.

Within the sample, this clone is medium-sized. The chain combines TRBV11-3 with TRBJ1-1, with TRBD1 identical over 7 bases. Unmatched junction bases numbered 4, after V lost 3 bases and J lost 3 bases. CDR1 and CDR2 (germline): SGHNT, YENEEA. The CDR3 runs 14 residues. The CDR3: CASSLVTGDTEAFF. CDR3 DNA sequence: TGTGCCAGCAGCTTGGTTACAGGGGACACTGAAGCTTTCTTT.

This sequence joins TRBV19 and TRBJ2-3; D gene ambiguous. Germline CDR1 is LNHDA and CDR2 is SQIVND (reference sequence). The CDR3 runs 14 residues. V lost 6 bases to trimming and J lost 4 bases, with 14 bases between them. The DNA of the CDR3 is TGTGCCAGTAGCCTTGTTAGCACGGCAGATACGCAGTATTTT. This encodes CASSLVSTADTQYF.

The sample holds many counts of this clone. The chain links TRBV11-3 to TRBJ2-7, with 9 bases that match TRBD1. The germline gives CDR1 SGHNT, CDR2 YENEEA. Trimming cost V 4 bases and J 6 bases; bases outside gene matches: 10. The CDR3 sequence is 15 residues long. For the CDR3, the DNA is TGTGCCAGCAGCTCATATGGGGGACAGGGTATCGAGCAGTACTTC. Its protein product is CASSSYGGQGIEQYF.

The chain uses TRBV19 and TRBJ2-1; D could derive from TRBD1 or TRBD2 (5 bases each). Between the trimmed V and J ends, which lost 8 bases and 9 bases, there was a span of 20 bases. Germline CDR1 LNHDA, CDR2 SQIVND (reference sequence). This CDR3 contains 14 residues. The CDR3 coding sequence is TGTGCCAGTCAAGGCCAGAGGGGAAGGGGTGAGCAGTTCTTC. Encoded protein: CASQGQRGRGEQFF.

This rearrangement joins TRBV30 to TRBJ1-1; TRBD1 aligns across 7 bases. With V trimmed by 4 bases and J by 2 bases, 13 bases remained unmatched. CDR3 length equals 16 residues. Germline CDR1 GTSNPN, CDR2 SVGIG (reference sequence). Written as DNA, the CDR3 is TGTGCCTGGAAACGTGTTTCCGGGACAGATAACACTGAAGCTTTCTTT. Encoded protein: CAWKRVSGTDNTEAFF.

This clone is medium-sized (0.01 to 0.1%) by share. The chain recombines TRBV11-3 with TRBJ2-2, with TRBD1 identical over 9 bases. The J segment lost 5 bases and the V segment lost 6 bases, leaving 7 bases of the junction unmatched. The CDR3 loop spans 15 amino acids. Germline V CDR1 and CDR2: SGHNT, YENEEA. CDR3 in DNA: TGTGCCAGCAGAGAACCGGGACAGGGTACCGGGGAGCTGTTTTTT. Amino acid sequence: CASREPGQGTGELFF.

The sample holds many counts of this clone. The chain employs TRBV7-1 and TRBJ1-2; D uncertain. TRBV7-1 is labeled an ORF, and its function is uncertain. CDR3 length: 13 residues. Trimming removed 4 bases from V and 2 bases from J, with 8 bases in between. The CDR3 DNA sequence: TGTGCCAGCAGCTTAGCAAGAAACTATGGCTACACCTTC. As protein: CASSLARNYGYTF.

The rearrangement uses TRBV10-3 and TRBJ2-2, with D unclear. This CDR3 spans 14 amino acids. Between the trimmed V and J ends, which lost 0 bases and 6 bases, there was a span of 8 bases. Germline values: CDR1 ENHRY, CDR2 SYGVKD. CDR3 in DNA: TGTGCCATCAGTGAGTCCAGCGCACCCGGGGAGCTGTTTTTT. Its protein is CAISESSAPGELFF.